One TCR beta chain is described in this entry. The data stem from a study of blood T cell repertoires in COVID-19. As for the study in general: Some COVID-19 samples were acute and others convalescent; all came from the United States, Italy and Spain. Sources were T cells, B-cell-depleted T cells, or PBMCs; the material itself was cDNA or gDNA.

The method was immunoSEQ multiplex PCR; TCRdb's version includes in-frame clones alone and lacks a portion of them. Of roughly 400,000 clones in the sample, roughly nine tenths were seen once. The clonotype was recovered from a man aged 25 to 40 who had recovered from COVID-19. The sequenced sample was PBMCs or T cells enriched from blood (not recorded which).

CDR3 in amino acids: CASRRTGTDTQYF. In DNA form, the CDR3 reads TGTGCCAGCAGACGGACTGGCACAGATACGCAGTATTTT. V gene TRBV27 combines with J gene TRBJ2-3; D may be TRBD2 (5 bases). CDR1 and CDR2 (germline): MNHEY, SMNVEV (reference sequence). V was pared by 6 bases and J by 1 base, with 8 bases between. The CDR3 covers 13 residues.